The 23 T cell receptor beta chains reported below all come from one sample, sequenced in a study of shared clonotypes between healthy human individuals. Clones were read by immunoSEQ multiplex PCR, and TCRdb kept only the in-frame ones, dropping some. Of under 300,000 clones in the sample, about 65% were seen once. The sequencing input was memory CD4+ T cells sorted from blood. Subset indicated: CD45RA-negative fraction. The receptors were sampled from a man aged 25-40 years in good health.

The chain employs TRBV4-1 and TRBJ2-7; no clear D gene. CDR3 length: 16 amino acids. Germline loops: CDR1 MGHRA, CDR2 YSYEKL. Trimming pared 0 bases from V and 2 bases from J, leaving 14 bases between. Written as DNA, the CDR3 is TGCGCCAGCAGCCAAGAAAGTCAGTTTGGGGCCTACGAGCAGTACTTC. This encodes CASSQESQFGAYEQYF.

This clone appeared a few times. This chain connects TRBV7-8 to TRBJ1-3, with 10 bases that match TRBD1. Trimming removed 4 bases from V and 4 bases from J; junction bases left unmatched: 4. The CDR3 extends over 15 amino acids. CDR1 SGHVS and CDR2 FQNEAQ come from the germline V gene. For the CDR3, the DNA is TGTGCCAGCAGCTCAGGGACAGGGGAAGGAAACACCATATATTTT. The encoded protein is CASSSGTGEGNTIYF.

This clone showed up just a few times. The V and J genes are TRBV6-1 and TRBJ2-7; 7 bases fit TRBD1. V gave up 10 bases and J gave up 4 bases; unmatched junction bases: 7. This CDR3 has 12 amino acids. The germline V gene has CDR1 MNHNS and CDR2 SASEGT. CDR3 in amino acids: CATTGQLYEQYF. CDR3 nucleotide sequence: TGTGCCACCACGGGACAGCTTTACGAGCAGTACTTC.

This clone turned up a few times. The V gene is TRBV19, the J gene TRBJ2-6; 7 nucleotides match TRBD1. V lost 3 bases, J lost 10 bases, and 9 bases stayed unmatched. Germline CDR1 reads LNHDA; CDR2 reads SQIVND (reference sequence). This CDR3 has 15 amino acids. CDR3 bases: TGTGCCAGTAGTATCGGGACAGCAATTGAAAACGTCCTGACTTTC. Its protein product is CASSIGTAIENVLTF.

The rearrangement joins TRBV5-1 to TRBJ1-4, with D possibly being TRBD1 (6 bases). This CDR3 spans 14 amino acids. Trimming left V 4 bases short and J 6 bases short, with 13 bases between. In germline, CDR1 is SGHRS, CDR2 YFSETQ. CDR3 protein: CASSHGQRDEKLFF. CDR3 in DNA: TGCGCCAGCAGCCACGGACAGCGCGATGAAAAACTGTTTTTT.

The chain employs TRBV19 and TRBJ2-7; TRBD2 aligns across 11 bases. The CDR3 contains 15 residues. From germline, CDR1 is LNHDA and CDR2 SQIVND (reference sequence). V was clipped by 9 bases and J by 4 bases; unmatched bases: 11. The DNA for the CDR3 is TGTGCCAGCACTATCACTAGCGGGAGTAGGTACGAGCAGTACTTC. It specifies CASTITSGSRYEQYF.

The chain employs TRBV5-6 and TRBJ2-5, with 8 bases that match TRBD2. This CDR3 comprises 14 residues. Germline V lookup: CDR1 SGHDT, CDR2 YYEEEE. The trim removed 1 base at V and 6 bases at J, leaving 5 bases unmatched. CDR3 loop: CASSLQRERKTQYF. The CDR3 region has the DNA TGTGCCAGCAGCTTGCAGCGGGAGAGGAAGACCCAGTACTTC.

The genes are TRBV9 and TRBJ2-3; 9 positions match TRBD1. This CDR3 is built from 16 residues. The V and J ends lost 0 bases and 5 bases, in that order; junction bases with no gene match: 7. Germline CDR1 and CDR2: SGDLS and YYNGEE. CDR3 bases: TGTGCCAGCAGCGTAGGCCAAGGGACAGGGAAAGATACGCAGTATTTT. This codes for CASSVGQGTGKDTQYF. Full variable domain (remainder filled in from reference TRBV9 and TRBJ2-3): DSGVTQTPKHLITATGQRVTLRCSPRSGDLSVYWYQQSLDQGLQFLIQYYNGEERAKGNILERFSAQQFPDLHSELNLSSLELGDSALYFCASSVGQGTGKDTQYFGPGTRLTVL.

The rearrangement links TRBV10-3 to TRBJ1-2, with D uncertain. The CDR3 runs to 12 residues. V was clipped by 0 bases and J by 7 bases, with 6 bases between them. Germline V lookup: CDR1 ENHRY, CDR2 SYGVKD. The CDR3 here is CAISESRLGYTF. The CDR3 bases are TGTGCCATCAGTGAGTCGCGACTTGGCTACACCTTC.

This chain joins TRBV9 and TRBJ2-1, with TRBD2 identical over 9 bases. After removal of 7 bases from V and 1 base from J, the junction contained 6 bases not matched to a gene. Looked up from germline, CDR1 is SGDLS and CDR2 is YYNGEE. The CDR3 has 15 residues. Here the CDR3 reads CASGASGMSYNEQFF. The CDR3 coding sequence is TGTGCCAGCGGGGCTAGCGGGATGTCCTACAATGAGCAGTTCTTC.

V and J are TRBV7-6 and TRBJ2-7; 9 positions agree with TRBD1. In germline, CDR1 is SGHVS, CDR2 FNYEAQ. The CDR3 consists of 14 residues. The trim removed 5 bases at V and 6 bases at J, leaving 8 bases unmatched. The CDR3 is CASSNPRTGAEQYF. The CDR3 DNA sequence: TGTGCCAGCAGCAACCCCCGGACAGGGGCCGAGCAGTACTTC.

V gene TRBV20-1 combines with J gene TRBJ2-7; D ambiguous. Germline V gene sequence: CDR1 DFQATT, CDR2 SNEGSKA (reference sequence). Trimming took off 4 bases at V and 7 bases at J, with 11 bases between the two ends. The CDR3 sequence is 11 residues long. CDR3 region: CSAMNVGEQYF. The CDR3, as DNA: TGCAGTGCTATGAACGTAGGGGAGCAGTACTTC.

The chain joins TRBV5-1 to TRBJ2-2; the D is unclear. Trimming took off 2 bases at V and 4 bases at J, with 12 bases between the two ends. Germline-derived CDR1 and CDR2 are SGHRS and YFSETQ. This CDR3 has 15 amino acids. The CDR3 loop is CASSLNFQSTGELFF. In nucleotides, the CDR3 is TGCGCCAGCAGCTTAAACTTCCAGAGCACCGGGGAGCTGTTTTTT.

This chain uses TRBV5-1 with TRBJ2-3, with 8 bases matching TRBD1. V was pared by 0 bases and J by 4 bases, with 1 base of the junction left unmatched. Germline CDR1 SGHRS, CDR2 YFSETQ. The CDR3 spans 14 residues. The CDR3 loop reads CASSLETGADTQYF. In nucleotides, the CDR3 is TGCGCCAGCAGCTTGGAGACAGGGGCAGATACGCAGTATTTT.

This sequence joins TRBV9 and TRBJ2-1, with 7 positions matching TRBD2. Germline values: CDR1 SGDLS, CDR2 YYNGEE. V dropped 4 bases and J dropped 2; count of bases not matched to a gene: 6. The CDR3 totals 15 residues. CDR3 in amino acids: CASSPSAGTYNEQFF. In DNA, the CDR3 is TGTGCCAGCAGCCCCTCAGCGGGAACCTACAATGAGCAGTTCTTC.

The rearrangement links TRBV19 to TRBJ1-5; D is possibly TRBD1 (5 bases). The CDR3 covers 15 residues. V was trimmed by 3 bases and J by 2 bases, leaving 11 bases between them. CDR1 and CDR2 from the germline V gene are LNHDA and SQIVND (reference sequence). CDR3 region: CASSMSSRGNQPQHF. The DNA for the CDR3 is TGTGCCAGTAGTATGTCCAGCAGGGGCAATCAGCCCCAGCATTTT.

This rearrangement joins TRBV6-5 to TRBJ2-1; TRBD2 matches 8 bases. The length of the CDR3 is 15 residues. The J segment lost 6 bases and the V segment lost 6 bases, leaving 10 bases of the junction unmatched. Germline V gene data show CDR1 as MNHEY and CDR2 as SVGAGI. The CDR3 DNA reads TGTGCCAGCAGGCCCGCCCTAGCGGGTTTCAATGAGCAGTTCTTC. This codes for CASRPALAGFNEQFF.

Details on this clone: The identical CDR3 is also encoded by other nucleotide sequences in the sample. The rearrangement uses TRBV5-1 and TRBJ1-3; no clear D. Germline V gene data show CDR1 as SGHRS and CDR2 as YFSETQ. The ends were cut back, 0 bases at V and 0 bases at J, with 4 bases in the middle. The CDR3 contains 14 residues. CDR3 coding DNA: TGCGCCAGCAGCTTGGGAGACTCTGGAAACACCATATATTTT. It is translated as CASSLGDSGNTIYF.

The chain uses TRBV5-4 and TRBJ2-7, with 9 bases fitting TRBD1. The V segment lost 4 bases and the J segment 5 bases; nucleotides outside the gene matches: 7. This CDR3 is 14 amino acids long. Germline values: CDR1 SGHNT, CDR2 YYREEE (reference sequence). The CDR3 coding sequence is TGTGCCAGCAGCCGGGACAGGGCTTCTAACGAGCAGTACTTC. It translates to CASSRDRASNEQYF.

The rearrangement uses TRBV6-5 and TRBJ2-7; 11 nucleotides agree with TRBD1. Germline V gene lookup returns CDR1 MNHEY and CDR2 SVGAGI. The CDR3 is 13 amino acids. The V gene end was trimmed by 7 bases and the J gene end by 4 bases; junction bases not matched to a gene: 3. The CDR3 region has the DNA TGTGCCAGCACGGACAGGGGGCGGTACGAGCAGTACTTC. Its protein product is CASTDRGRYEQYF.

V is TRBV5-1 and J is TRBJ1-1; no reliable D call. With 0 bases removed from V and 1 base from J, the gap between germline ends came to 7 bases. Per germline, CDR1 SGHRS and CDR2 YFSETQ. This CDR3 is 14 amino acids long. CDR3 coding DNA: TGCGCCAGCAGCTTGGCCCGCGCGAACACTGAAGCTTTCTTT. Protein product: CASSLARANTEAFF.

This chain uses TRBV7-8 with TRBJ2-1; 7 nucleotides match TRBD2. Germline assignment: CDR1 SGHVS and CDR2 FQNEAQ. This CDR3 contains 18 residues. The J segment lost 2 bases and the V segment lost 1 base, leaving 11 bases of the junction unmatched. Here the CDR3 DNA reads TGTGCCAGCAGCTTAGAGGGTTGGGCGGGAGAGCCCTACAATGAGCAGTTCTTC. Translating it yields CASSLEGWAGEPYNEQFF.

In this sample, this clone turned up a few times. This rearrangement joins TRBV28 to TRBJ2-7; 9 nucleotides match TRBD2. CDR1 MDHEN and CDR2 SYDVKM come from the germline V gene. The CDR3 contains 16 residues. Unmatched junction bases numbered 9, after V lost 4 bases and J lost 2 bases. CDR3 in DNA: TGTGCCAGCAGTTCTTTAGCGACTAGCGGAACCTACGAGCAGTACTTC. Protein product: CASSSLATSGTYEQYF.